This T cell receptor beta chain is from a study of blood T cell repertoires in COVID-19. Study-wide context: The United States, Italy and Spain supplied acute and convalescent COVID-19 samples. From T cells, B-cell-depleted T cells, or PBMCs came the material, which was cDNA or gDNA.

Original handling: Reference gene primer amplification gave nucleated cell count estimates. The repertoire was sequenced with immunoSEQ multiplex PCR; TCRdb's copy has only in-frame clones and lacks some. That table supplies the V and J calls and clone size; D and trimming were determined from the DNA. Of 140,000 to 150,000 clones in the sample, about 87% are singletons; the top ten hold about 6.5%. There are 17 residues in the CDR3. Germline lookup yields CDR1 KGHSH and CDR2 LQKENI. Trimming left V 4 bases short and J 3 bases short, with 21 bases between. What was sequenced was peripheral blood. The chain uses TRBV18 and TRBJ1-2, with a weak D call TRBD1 (6 bases). This sequence was found in a man older than 75 with acute or convalescent COVID-19. CDR3 in amino acids: CASSLAWTDRVDYGYTF. CDR3 nucleotides: TGTGCCAGCTCACTAGCCTGGACAGACCGGGTAGACTATGGCTACACCTTC.